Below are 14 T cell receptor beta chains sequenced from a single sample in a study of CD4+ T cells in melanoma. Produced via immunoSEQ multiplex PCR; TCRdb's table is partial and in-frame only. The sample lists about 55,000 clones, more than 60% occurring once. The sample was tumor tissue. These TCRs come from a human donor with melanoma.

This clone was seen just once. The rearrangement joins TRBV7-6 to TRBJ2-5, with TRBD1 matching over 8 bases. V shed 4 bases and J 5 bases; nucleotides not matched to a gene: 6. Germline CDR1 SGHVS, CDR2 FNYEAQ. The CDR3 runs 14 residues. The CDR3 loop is CASSSQGAWETQYF. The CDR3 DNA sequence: TGTGCCAGCAGCTCCCAGGGGGCTTGGGAGACCCAGTACTTC.

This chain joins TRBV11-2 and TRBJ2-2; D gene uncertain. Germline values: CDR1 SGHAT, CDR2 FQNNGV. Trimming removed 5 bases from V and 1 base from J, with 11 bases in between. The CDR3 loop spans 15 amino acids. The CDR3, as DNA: TGTGCCAGCAGCCATATAGGCTTGAACACCGGGGAGCTGTTTTTT. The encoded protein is CASSHIGLNTGELFF.

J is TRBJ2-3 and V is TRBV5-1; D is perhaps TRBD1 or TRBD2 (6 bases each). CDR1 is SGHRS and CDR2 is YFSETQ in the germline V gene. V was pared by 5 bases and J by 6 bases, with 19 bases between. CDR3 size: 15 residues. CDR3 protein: CASRLTGGGTDTQYF. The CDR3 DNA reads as TGCGCCAGCAGGTTAACAGGAGGGGGGACGGATACGCAGTATTTT.

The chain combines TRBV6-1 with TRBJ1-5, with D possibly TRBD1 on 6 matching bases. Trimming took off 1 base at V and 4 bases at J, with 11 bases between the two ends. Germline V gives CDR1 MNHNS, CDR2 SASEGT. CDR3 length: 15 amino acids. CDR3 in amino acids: CASSEDGQSNQPQHF. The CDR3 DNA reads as TGTGCCAGCAGTGAAGACGGACAGTCTAATCAGCCCCAGCATTTT.

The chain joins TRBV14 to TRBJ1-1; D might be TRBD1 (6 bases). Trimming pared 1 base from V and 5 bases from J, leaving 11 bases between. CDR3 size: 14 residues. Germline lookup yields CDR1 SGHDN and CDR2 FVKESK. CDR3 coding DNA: TGTGCCAGCAGCCAAGTTCAGGGGCAAACTGAAGCTTTCTTT. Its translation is CASSQVQGQTEAFF.

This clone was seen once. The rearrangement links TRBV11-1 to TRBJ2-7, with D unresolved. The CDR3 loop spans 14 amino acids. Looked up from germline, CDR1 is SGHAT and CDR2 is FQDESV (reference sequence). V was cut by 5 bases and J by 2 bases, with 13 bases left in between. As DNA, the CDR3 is TGTGCCAGCAGCGGCACCAGTATCCCCTACGAGCAGTACTTC. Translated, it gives CASSGTSIPYEQYF.

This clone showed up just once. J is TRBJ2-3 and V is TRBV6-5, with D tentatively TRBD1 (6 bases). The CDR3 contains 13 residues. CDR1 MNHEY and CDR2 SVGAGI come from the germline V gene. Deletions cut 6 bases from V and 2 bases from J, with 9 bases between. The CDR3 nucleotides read TGTGCCAGCAGCCGGGACATCACAGATACGCAGTATTTT. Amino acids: CASSRDITDTQYF.

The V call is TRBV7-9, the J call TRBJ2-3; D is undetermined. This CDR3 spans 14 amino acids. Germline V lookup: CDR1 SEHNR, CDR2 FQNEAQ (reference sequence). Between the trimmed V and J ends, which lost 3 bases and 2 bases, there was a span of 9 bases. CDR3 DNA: TGTGCCAGCAGCTTGTTGGGGAACACAGATACGCAGTATTTT. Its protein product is CASSLLGNTDTQYF.

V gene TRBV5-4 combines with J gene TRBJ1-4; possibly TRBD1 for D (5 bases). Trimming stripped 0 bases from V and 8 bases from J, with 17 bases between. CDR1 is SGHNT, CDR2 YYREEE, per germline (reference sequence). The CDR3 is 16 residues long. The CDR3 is CASSLAGQGLREKLFF. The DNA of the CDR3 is TGTGCCAGCAGCTTGGCAGGGCAGGGTTTAAGAGAAAAACTGTTTTTT.

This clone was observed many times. In DNA, the CDR3 is TGTGCCAGCACGGGACAGGATGTACGCTACGAGCAGTACTTC. This translates into CASTGQDVRYEQYF. V usage is TRBV2 and J usage is TRBJ2-7, with 8 bases identical to TRBD1. Trimming took 7 bases from V and 3 from J; bases not matched to a gene: 8. CDR1 and CDR2 (germline): SNHLY, FYNNEI. The CDR3 has 14 amino acids.

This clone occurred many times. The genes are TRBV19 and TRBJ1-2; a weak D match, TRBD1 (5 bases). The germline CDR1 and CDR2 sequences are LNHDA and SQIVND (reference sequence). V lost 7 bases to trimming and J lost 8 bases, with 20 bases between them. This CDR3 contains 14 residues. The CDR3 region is CASNPEGLQIGYTF. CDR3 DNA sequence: TGTGCCAGTAATCCCGAGGGGCTCCAAATCGGCTACACCTTC.

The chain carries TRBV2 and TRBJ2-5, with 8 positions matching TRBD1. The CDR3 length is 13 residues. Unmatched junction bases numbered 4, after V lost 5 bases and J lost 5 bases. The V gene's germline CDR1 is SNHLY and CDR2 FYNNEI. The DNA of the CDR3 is TGTGCCAGCAGTTTCCGACAGGGGGAGACCCAGTACTTC. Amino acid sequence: CASSFRQGETQYF.

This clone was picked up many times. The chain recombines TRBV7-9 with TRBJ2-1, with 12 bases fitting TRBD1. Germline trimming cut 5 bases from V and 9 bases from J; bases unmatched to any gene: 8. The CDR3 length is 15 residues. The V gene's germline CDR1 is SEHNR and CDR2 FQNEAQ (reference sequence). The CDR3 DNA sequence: TGTGCCAGCAGCCCCACGGGACAGGGGGCCGGTGAGCAGTTCTTC. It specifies CASSPTGQGAGEQFF.

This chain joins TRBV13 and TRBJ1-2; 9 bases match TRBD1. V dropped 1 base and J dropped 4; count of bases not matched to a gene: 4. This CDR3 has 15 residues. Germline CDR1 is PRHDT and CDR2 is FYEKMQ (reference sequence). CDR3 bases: TGTGCCAGCAGCTTAGCGGGACAGGGAAGCTATGGCTACACCTTC. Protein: CASSLAGQGSYGYTF.